A selection of T cell receptor beta chains follows, all from one sample in a study of Graves' ophthalmopathy and Graves' hyperthyroidism. MiXCR, applied by TCRdb to the multiplex PCR reads, yields one record per CDR3 protein. This repertoire shows some 520,000 distinct CDR3 sequences, 13% to 15% found once; its top ten account for 9.8%. The sample comprised blood. The source of these receptors is a woman aged 30 to 39 with Graves' ophthalmopathy. CDR3s include the opening cysteine and the closing phenylalanine or tryptophan. D genes are given only for firm matches. Part of the rows lack a size; the others show once, few, many or a class for expanded clones.

D: .
V: TRBV29-1
size: many
J: TRBJ2-7
DNA: TGCAGCGTCCGGGACGGAATAACCATTTACGAGCAGTACTTC
CDR3: CSVRDGITIYEQYF

D: .
V: TRBV6-5
size: many
J: TRBJ1-6
DNA: TGTGCCAGCAGTTACTCGCCGGACAGTAGTAATTCACCCCTCCACTTT
CDR3: CASSYSPDSSNSPLHF

D: .
V: TRBV6-1
size: once
J: TRBJ1-1
DNA: TGTGCCAGCGCCAACTACCGTGAAGCTTTCTTT
CDR3: CASANYREAFF

D: .
V: TRBV9
size: many
J: TRBJ1-1
DNA: TGTGCCAGCAGCGTAGAGGATATGAACACTGAAGCTTTCTTT
CDR3: CASSVEDMNTEAFF

D: .
V: TRBV5-1
size: many
J: TRBJ1-5
DNA: TGCGCCAGCAGCTTTGACGGGAGATCCAATCAGCCCCAGCATTTT
CDR3: CASSFDGRSNQPQHF

D: .
V: TRBV15
size: .
J: TRBJ1-2
DNA: TGTGCCACCAGCAGATATCGGACTGTGAGCTTC
CDR3: CATSRYRTVSF

D: TRBD1
V: TRBV6-5
size: many
J: TRBJ1-1
DNA: TGTGCCAGCAGTCTTGTACAGGGGGCTAGGACTGAAGCTTTCTTT
CDR3: CASSLVQGARTEAFF

D: TRBD1
V: TRBV11-2
size: .
J: TRBJ1-5
DNA: TGTGCCAGCAGCAAAACAGGGGTGGGCAATCAGCCCCAGCATTTT
CDR3: CASSKTGVGNQPQHF

D: .
V: TRBV19
size: .
J: TRBJ2-5
DNA: TGTGCCATCAGAGATCGGGGTCTAAGGGTGCTAGGCCAAGAGACCCAGTACTTC
CDR3: CAIRDRGLRVLGQETQYF

D: .
V: TRBV28
size: many
J: TRBJ1-1
DNA: TGTGCCAGCGCTTTAAACCCAGCCACTGAAGCTTTCTTT
CDR3: CASALNPATEAFF

D: .
V: TRBV6-1
size: many
J: TRBJ1-1
DNA: TGTGCCAGCAGTGAAGCGCGCGCGTCAGGGAGCACTGAAGCTTTCTTT
CDR3: CASSEARASGSTEAFF

D: TRBD1
V: TRBV7-9
size: many
J: TRBJ2-5
DNA: TGTGCCAGCAGCCGACAGGGAGAAGAGACCCAGTACTTC
CDR3: CASSRQGEETQYF

D: TRBD1
V: TRBV18
size: .
J: TRBJ1-2
DNA: TGTGCCAGCTCACCCTCCGGGACAGGGGGCTATGGCTACACCTTC
CDR3: CASSPSGTGGYGYTF

D: .
V: TRBV6-1
size: many
J: TRBJ1-2
DNA: TGTGCCAGCAGTGACGGACCCTATGGCTACACCTTC
CDR3: CASSDGPYGYTF

D: TRBD1
V: TRBV6-1
size: many
J: TRBJ2-7
DNA: TGTGCCAGCAGTGAGGGGACAGGTCCCTACGAGCAGTACTTC
CDR3: CASSEGTGPYEQYF

D: TRBD2
V: TRBV5-1
size: many
J: TRBJ2-5
DNA: TGCGCCAGCAGCTCGTGGACTAGCCAGGGGGAGACCCAGTACTTC
CDR3: CASSSWTSQGETQYF

D: .
V: TRBV6-5
size: few
J: TRBJ2-7
DNA: TGTGCCAGCAGTTCAAGACCGGGGGATTTCTCCTACGAGCAGTACTTC
CDR3: CASSSRPGDFSYEQYF

D: .
V: TRBV10-3
size: many
J: TRBJ2-5
DNA: TGTGCCATCAGATCAGGGGGGCCTGGGGAGACCCAGTACTTC
CDR3: CAIRSGGPGETQYF

D: TRBD1
V: TRBV28
size: .
J: TRBJ2-5
DNA: TGTGCCAGCAGTTTAGGAACAGGGGGAAAGGAGACCCAGTACTTC
CDR3: CASSLGTGGKETQYF

D: .
V: TRBV13
size: .
J: TRBJ1-1
DNA: TGTGCCAGCAGCTTACGGGACACCGTTGAAGCTTTCTTT
CDR3: CASSLRDTVEAFF

D: .
V: TRBV5-1
size: few
J: TRBJ1-1
DNA: TGCGCCAGCGGGGGGGGGGAGAAGGCTTTCTTT
CDR3: CASGGGEKAFF

D: .
V: TRBV10-3
size: few
J: TRBJ2-5
DNA: TGTGCCATCAGTGAGCACAGGGACCTCCAAGAGACCCAGTACTTC
CDR3: CAISEHRDLQETQYF

D: TRBD2
V: TRBV6-5
size: many
J: TRBJ2-7
DNA: TGTGCCAGCAGTCATAGGACTAGCGGGACCTACGAGCAGTACTTC
CDR3: CASSHRTSGTYEQYF

D: TRBD2
V: TRBV28
size: many
J: TRBJ2-4
DNA: TGTGCCAGCAGTTTGGGACTAGCGGGGTCCCGTGGGATAGCCAAAAACATTCAGTACTTC
CDR3: CASSLGLAGSRGIAKNIQYF

D: TRBD1
V: TRBV15
size: few
J: TRBJ1-5
DNA: TGTGCCACCAGCAGCCTCGGGACAGGGGGCAATCAGCCCCAGCATTTT
CDR3: CATSSLGTGGNQPQHF

D: .
V: TRBV13
size: many
J: TRBJ1-2
DNA: TGTGCCAGCAGCTTTGAAGCGGATCGTTGGGGCTACACCTTC
CDR3: CASSFEADRWGYTF